This T cell receptor (beta chain) was observed in a study of response to subunit inactivated influenza vaccine. The study, taken as a whole, reports: New T cells are recruited in small numbers by each seasonal influenza vaccination, according to the authors' suggestion.

This clonotype was recorded many times. Its matching antigen is unknown. A single record per CDR3 protein comes from TCRdb applying MiXCR to the RT-PCR reads. The sample has hundreds of thousands of distinct CDR3 sequences; 18% are singletons. V was shortened by 5 bases and J by 1 base, with 13 bases between the two germline ends. Germline CDR1 SEHNR, CDR2 FQNEAQ (reference sequence). The CDR3 contains 15 residues. V gene TRBV7-9 combines with J gene TRBJ2-3; possible D gene TRBD2, 5 bases. The receptor's source is a man in his fifties or sixties who received an inactivated influenza vaccine. Sequences were derived from PBMCs from blood, sampled more than 4 days after vaccination. The CDR3, as DNA: TGTGCCAGCAGCCCGTCTGGGAGACGCACAGATACGCAGTATTTT. This encodes CASSPSGRRTDTQYF.